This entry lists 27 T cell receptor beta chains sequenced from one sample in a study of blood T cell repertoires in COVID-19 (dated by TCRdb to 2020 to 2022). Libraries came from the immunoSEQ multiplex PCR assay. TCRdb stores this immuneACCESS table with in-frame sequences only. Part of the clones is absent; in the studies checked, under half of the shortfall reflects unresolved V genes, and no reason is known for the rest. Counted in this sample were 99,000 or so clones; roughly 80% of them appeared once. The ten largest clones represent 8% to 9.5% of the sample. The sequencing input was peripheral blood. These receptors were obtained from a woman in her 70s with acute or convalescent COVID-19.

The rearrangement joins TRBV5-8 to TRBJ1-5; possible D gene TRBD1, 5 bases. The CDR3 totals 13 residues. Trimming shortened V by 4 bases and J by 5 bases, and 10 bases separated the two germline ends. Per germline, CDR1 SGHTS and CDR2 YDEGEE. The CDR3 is CASSRQLYQPQHF. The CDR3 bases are TGTGCCAGCAGCCGACAGCTTTATCAGCCCCAGCATTTT.

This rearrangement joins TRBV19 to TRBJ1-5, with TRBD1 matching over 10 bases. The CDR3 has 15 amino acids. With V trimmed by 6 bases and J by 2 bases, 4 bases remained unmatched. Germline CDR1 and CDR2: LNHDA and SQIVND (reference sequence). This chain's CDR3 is CASRAGTGGNQPQHF. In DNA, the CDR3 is TGTGCCAGTAGAGCCGGGACAGGGGGCAATCAGCCCCAGCATTTT.

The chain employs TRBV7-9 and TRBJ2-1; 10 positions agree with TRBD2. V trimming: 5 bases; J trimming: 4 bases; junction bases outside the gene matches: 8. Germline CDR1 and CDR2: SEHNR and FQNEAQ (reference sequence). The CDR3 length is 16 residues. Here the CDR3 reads CASSIAGTSEYNEQFF. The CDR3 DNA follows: TGTGCCAGCAGCATCGCCGGGACTAGCGAGTACAATGAGCAGTTCTTC.

The CDR3 spells CASSTGGSETQYF. The CDR3 DNA follows: TGTGCCAGCAGTACCGGCGGTTCAGAGACCCAGTACTTC. The chain employs TRBV27 and TRBJ2-5; D is ambiguous. V shed 5 bases and J shed 4 bases, with 11 bases lying between them. The CDR3 has 13 residues. Germline V gene sequence: CDR1 MNHEY, CDR2 SMNVEV (reference sequence).

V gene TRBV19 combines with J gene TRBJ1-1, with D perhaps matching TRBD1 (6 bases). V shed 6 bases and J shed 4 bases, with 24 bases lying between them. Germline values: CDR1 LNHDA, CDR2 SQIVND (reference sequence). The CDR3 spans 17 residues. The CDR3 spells CASRNSQAAGESTEAFF. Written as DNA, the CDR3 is TGTGCCAGTAGGAATTCCCAAGCGGCAGGGGAGTCCACTGAAGCTTTCTTT.

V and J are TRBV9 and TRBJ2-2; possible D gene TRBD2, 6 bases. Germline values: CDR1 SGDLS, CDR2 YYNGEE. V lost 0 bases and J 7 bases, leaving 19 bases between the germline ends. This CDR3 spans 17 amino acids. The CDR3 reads CASSVVDPGVVSGELFF. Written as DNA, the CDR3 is TGTGCCAGCAGCGTAGTAGACCCGGGAGTTGTGAGCGGGGAGCTGTTTTTT.

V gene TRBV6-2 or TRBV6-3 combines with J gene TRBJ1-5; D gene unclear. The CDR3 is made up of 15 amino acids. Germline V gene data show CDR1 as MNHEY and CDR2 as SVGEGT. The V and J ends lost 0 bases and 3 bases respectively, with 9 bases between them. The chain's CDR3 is CASSYSLPTNQPQHF. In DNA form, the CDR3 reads TGTGCCAGCAGTTACTCGCTACCAACCAATCAGCCCCAGCATTTT.

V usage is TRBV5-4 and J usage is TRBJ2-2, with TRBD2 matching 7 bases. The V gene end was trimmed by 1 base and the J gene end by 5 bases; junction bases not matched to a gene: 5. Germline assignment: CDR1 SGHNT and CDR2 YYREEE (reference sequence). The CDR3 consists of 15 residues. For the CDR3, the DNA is TGTGCCAGCAGCTTGAGCCTAGCGGATACCGGGGAGCTGTTTTTT. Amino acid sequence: CASSLSLADTGELFF.

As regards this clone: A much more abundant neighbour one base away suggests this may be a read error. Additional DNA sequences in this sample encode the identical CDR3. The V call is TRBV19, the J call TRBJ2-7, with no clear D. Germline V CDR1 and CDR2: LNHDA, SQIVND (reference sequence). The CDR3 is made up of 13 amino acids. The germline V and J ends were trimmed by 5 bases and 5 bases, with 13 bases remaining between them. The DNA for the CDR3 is TGTGCCAGTAGTCTTTTAGTATTTGACGAGCAGTACTTC. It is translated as CASSLLVFDEQYF.

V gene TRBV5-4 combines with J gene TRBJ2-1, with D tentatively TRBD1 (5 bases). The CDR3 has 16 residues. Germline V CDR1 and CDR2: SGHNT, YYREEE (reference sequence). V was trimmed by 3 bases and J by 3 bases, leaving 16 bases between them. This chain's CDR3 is CASSSQMGRNYNEQFF. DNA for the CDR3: TGTGCCAGCAGCTCCCAGATGGGGCGGAACTACAATGAGCAGTTCTTC.

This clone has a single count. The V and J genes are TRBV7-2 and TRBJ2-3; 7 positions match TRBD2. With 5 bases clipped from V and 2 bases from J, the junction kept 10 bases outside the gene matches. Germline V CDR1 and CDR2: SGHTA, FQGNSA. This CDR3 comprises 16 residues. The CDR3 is CASSPGGGGPTDTQYF. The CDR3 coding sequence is TGTGCCAGCAGCCCAGGCGGCGGGGGTCCCACAGATACGCAGTATTTT.

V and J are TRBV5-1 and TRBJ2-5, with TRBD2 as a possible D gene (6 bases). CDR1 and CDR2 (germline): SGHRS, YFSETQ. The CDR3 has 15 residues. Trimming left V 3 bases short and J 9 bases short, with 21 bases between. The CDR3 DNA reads TGCGCCAGCAGCTGGGGGGACGGAGGGGCTGGTTCCCAGTACTTC. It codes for CASSWGDGGAGSQYF.

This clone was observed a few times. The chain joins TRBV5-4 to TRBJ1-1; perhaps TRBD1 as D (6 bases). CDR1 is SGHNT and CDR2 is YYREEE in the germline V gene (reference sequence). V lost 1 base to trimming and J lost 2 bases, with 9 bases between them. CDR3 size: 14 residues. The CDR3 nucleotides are TGTGCCAGCAGCTTGTCAGGGGCCAACACTGAAGCTTTCTTT. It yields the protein CASSLSGANTEAFF.

The CDR3 DNA reads as TGCGCCAGCAGCCAAGATCTGGTGAGACAAGAGACCCAGTACTTC. It specifies CASSQDLVRQETQYF. This sequence joins TRBV4-3 and TRBJ2-5; D remains ambiguous. Germline CDR1 LGHNA, CDR2 YSLEER. The V and J ends lost 0 bases and 2 bases respectively, with 10 bases between them. CDR3 length: 15 amino acids.

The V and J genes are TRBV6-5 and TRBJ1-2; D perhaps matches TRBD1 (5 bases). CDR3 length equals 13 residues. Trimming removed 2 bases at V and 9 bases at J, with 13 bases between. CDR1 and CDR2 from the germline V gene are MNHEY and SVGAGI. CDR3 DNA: TGTGCCAGCAGTTACCGACAGTTAATGAGCTACACCTTC. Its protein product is CASSYRQLMSYTF.

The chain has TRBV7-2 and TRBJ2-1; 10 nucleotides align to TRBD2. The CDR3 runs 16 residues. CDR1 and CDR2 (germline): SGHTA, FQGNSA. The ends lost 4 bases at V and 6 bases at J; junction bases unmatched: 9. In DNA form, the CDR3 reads TGTGCCAGCAGCTCACCCGGGACTAGCGCGGGCAATGAGCAGTTCTTC. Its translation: CASSSPGTSAGNEQFF.

CDR3: CASSPRGATDTQYF. The CDR3 DNA reads TGTGCCAGCAGTCCCCGCGGAGCCACAGATACGCAGTATTTT. The chain is built from TRBV6-5 and TRBJ2-3; D not certain. Trimming shortened V by 5 bases and J by 2 bases, and 11 bases separated the two germline ends. CDR1 and CDR2 (germline): MNHEY, SVGAGI. The CDR3 is 14 residues long.

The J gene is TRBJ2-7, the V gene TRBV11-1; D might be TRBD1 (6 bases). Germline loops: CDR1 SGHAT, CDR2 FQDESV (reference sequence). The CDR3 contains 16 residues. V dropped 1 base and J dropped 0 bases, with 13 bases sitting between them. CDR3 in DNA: TGTGCCAGCAGCTTAGGACAGGACCAAAGCTCCTACGAGCAGTACTTC. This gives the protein CASSLGQDQSSYEQYF.

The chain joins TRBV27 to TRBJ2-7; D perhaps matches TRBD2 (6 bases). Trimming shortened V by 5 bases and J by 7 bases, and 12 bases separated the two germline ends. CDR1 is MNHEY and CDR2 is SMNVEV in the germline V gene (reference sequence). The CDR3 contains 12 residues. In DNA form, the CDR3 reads TGTGCCAGCAGTGTTACCGGGGGAGAGCAGTACTTC. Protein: CASSVTGGEQYF.

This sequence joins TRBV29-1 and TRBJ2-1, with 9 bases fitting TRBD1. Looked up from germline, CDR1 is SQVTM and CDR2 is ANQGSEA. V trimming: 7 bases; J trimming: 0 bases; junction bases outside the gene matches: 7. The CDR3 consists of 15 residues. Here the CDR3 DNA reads TGCAGCGCCGGGGGGACAGGGAGCTCCTACAATGAGCAGTTCTTC. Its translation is CSAGGTGSSYNEQFF.

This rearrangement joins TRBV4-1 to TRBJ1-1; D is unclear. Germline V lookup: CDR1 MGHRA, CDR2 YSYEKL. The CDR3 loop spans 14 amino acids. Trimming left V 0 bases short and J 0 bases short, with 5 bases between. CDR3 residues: CASSQDGVNTEAFF. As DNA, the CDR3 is TGCGCCAGCAGCCAAGATGGAGTGAACACTGAAGCTTTCTTT.

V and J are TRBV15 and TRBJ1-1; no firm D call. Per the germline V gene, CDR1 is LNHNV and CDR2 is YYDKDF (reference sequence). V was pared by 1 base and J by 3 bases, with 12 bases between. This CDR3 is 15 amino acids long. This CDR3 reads CATSRGRGLYTEAFF. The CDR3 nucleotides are TGTGCCACCAGCAGAGGACGAGGACTCTACACTGAAGCTTTCTTT.

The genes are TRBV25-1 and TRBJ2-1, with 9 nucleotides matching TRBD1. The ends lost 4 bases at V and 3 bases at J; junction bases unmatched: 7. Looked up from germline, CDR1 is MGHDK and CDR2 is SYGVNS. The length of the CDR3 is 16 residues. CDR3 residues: CASSVGQGSIYNEQFF. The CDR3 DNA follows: TGTGCCAGCAGTGTGGGACAGGGTAGCATCTACAATGAGCAGTTCTTC.

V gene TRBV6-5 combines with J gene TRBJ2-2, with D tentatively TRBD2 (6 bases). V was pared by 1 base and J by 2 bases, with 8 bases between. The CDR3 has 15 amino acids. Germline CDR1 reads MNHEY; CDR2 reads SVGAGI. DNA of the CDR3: TGTGCCAGCAGTTACTTGGGACTTAACACCGGGGAGCTGTTTTTT. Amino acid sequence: CASSYLGLNTGELFF.

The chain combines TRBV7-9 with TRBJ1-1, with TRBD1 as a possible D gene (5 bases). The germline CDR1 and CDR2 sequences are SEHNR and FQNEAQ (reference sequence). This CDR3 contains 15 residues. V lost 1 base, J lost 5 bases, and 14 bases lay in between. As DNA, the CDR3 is TGTGCCAGCAGCTTAGGGGATCCAAGGGGAACTGAAGCTTTCTTT. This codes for CASSLGDPRGTEAFF.

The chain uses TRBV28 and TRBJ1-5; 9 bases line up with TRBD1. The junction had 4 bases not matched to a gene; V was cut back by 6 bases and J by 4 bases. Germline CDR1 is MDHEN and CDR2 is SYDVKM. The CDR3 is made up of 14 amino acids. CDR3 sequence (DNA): TGTGCCAGCAGCCCAGGACAGGGGAATCAGCCCCAGCATTTT. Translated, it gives CASSPGQGNQPQHF.

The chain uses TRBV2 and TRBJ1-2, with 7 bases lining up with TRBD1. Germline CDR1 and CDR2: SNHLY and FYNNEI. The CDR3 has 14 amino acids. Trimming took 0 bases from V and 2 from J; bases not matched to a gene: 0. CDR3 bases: TGTGCCAGCAGTGAAGCGACAGGGAACTATGGCTACACCTTC. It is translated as CASSEATGNYGYTF.